The clone carrying this T cell receptor (beta chain) was detected many times. The antigen remains undetermined. RNA transcripts gave rise to amplified TCR beta CDR3 regions. A set of HTBI primers served as the primers for a first-round RT-PCR of the TCR CDR3. One entry per CDR3 protein, called by TCRdb with MiXCR from the multiplex PCR reads. The table shows about 350,000 distinct CDR3 sequences, with about 14% occurring only once. This sample was taken from a study of T cells in Graves' hyperthyroidism and ophthalmopathy. Overall study results and limits: Most clonotypes that expanded in the thyroid above 0.001 also showed up in blood.

Absent ophthalmopathy progression within 18 months defined stable Graves' hyperthyroidism. This receptor was identified in a woman aged 25 to 39 with Graves' hyperthyroidism. Sequencing input: blood.

The CDR3 DNA reads TGTGCCACCCAGACAGGGGGACTCAATGAGCAGTTCTTC. This translates into CATQTGGLNEQFF. The rearrangement links TRBV27 to TRBJ2-1; 9 bases match TRBD1. Germline CDR1 and CDR2: MNHEY and SMNVEV (reference sequence). The CDR3 is 13 residues long. V was pared by 10 bases and J by 6 bases, with 7 bases of the junction left unmatched.